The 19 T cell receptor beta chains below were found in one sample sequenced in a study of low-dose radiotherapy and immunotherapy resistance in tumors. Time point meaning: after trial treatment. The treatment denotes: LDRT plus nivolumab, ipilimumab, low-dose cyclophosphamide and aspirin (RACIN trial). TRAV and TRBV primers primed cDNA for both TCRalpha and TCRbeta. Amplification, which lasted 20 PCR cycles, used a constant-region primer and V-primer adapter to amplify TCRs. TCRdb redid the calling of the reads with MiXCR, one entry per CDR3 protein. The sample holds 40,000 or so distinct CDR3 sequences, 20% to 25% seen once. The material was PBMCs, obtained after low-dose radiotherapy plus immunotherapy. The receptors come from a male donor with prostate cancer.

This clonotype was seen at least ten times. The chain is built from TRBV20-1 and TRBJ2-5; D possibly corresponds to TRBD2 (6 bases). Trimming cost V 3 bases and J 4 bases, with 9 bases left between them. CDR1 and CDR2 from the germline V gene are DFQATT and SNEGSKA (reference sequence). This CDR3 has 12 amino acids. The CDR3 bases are TGCAGTGCTAGGTTGGGGGGAGAGACCCAGTACTTC. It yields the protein CSARLGGETQYF.

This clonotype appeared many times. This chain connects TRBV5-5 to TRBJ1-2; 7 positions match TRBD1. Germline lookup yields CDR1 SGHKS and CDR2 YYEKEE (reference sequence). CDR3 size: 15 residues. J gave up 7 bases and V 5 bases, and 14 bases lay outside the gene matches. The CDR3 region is CASSSEGRGLRGYTF. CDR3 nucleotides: TGTGCCAGCAGTTCGGAGGGGAGGGGGCTTCGTGGCTACACCTTC.

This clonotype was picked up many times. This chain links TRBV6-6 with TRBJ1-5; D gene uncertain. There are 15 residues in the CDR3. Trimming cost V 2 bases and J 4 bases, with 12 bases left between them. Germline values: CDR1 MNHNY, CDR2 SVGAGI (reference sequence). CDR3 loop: CASSYPGPGNQPQHF. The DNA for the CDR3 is TGTGCCAGCAGTTACCCCGGCCCGGGTAATCAGCCCCAGCATTTT.

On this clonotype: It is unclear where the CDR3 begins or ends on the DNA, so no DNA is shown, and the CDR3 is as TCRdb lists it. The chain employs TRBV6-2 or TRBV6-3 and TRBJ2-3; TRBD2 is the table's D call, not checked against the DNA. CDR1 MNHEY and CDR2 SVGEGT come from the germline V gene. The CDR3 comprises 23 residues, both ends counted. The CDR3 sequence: CASSDPGFYLCAWASGRIDTQYF.

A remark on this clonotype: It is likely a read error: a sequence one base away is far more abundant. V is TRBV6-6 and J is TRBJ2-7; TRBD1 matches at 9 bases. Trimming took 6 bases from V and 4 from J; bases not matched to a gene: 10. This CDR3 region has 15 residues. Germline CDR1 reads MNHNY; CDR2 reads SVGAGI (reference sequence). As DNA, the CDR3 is TGTGCCAGCAGCCCCTCGGAACAGGGGGCTTACGAGCAGTACTTC. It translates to CASSPSEQGAYEQYF.

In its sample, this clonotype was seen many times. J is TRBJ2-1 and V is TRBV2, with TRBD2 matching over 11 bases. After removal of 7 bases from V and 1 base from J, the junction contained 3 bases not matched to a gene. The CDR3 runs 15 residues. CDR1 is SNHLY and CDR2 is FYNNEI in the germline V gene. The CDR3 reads CASTLAGGSYNEQFF. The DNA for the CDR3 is TGTGCCAGCACCTTAGCGGGAGGGTCCTACAATGAGCAGTTCTTC. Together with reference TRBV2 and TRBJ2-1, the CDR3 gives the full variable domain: EPEVTQTPSHQVTQMGQEVILRCVPISNHLYFYWYRQILGQKVEFLVSFYNNEISEKSEIFDDQFSVERPDGSNFTLKIRSTKLEDSAMYFCASTLAGGSYNEQFFGPGTRLTVL.

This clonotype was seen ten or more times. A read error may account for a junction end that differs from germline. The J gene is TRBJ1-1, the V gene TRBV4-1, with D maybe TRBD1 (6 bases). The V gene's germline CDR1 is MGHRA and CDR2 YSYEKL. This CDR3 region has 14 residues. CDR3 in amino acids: CASSTGRADTEAFF. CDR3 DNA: TGTGCCAGCAGCACAGGGAGGGCGGACACTGAAGCTTTCTTT.

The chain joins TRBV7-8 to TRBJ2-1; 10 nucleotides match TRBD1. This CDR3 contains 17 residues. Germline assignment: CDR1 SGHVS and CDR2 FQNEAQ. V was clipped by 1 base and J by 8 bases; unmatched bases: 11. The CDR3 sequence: CASSLDAGTGVYDEQFF. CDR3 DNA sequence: TGTGCCAGCAGCTTAGACGCCGGGACAGGGGTATATGATGAGCAGTTCTTC.

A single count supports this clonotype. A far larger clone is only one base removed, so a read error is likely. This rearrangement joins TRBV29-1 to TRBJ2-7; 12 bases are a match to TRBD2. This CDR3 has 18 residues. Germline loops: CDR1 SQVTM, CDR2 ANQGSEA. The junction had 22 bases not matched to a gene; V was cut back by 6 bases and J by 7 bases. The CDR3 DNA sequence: TGCAGCGTGCGTGGAGTGGCTAGCGGGAGGGCCGCCTACAATGAGCAGTACTTC. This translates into CSVRGVASGRAAYNEQYF.

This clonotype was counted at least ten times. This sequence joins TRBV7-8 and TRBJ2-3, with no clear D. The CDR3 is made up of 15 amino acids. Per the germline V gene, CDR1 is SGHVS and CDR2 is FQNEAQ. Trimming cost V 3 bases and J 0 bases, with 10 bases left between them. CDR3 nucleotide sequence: TGTGCCAGCAGCTTCCGTCCTGCCAGCACAGATACGCAGTATTTT. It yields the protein CASSFRPASTDTQYF.

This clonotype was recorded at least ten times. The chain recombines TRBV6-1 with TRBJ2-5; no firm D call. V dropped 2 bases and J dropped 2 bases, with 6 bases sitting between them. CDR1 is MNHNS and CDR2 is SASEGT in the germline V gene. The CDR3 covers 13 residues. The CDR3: CASSEIVQETQYF. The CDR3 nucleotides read TGTGCCAGCAGTGAAATTGTACAAGAGACCCAGTACTTC.

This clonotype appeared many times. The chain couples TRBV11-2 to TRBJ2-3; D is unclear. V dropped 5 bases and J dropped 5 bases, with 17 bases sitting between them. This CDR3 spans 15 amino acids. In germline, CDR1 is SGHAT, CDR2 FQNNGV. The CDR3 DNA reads TGTGCCAGCAGCCCCCGGGCCAGCCCAGGAGATACGCAGTATTTT. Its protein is CASSPRASPGDTQYF. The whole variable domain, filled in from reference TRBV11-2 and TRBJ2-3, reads EAGVAQSPRYKIIEKRQSVAFWCNPISGHATLYWYQQILGQGPKLLIQFQNNGVVDDSQLPKDRFSAERLKGVDSTLKIQPAKLEDSAVYLCASSPRASPGDTQYFGPGTRLTVL.

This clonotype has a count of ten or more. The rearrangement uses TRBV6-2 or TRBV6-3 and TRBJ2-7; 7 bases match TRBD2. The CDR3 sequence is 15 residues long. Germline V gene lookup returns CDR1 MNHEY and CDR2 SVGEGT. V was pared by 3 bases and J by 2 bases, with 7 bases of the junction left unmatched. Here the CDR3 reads CASSYSQRGTYEQYF. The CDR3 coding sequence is TGTGCCAGCAGTTATTCCCAGCGGGGAACCTACGAGCAGTACTTC.

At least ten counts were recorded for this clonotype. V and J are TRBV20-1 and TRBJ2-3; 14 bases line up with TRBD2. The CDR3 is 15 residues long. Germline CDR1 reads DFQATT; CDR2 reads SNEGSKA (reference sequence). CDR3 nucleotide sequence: TGCAGCGGGGGGACTAGCGGGAGATACACAGATACGCAGTATTTT. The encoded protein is CSGGTSGRYTDTQYF.

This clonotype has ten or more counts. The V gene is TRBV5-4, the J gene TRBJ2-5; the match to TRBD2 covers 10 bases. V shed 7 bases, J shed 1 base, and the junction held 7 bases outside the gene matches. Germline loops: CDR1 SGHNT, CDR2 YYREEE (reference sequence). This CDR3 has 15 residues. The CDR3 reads CASARTSGFQETQYF. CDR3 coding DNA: TGTGCCAGCGCGCGGACTAGCGGCTTCCAAGAGACCCAGTACTTC.

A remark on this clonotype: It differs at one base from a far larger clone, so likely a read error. The CDR3, as DNA: TGTGCCAGCAGCTTTGGCAGGGGATACAATGAGCAGTTCTTC. Protein sequence: CASSFGRGYNEQFF. The rearrangement joins TRBV11-2 to TRBJ2-1, with a weak D call TRBD1 (6 bases). This CDR3 spans 14 amino acids. V shed 3 bases and J shed 4 bases, with 10 bases lying between them. From germline, CDR1 is SGHAT and CDR2 FQNNGV.

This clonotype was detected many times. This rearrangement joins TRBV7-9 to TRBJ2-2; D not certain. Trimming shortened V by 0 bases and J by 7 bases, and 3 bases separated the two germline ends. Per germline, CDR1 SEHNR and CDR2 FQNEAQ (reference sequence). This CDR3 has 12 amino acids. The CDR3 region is CASSLANGELFF. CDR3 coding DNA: TGTGCCAGCAGCTTAGCGAACGGGGAGCTGTTTTTT.

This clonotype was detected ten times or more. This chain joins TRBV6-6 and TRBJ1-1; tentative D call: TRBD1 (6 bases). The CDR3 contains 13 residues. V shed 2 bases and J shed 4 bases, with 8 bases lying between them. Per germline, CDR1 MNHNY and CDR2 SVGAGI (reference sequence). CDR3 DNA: TGTGCCAGCAGTTACCGCAGGGGCACTGAAGCTTTCTTT. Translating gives CASSYRRGTEAFF.

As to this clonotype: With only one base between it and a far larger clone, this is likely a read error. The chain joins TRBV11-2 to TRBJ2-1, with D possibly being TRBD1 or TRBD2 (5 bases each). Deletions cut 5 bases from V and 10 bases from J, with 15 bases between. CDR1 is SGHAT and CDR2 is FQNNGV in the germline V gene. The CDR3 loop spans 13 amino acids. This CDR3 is CASSLGVEYEQFF. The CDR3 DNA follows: TGTGCCAGCAGCCTGGGGGTAGAATACGAGCAGTTCTTC.